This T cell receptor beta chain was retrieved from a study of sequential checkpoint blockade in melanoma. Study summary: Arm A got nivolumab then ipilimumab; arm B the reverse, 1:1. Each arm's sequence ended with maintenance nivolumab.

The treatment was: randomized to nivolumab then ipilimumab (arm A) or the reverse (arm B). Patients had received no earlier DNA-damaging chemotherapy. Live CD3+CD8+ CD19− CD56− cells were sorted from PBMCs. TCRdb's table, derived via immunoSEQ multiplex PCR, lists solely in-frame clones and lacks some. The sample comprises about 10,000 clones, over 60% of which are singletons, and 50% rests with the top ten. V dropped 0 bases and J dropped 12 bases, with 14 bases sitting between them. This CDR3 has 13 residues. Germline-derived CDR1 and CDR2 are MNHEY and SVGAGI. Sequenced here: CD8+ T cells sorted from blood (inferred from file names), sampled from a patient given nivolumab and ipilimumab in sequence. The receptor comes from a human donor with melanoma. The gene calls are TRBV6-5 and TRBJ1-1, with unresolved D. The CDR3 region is CASSYSINAESFF. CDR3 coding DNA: TGTGCCAGCAGTTACTCTATTAACGCCGAGTCTTTCTTT.